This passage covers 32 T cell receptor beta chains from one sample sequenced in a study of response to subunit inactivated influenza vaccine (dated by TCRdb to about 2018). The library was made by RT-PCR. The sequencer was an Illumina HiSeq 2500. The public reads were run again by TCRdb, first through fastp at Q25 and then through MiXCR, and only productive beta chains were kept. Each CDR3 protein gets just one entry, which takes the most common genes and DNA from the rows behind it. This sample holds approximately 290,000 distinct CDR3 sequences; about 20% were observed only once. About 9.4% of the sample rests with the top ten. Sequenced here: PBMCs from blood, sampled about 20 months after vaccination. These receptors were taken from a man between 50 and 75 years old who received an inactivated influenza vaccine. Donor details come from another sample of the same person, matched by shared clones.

CDR3 sequence: CASSPSAAPNYGYTF. CDR3 DNA sequence: TGCGCCAGCAGCCCGTCGGCTGCCCCTAACTATGGCTACACCTTC. This chain uses TRBV4-1 with TRBJ1-2; D is unclear. Trimming took 4 bases from V and 0 from J, leaving 12 bases between them. The CDR3 sequence is 15 residues long. Germline V gene lookup returns CDR1 MGHRA and CDR2 YSYEKL.

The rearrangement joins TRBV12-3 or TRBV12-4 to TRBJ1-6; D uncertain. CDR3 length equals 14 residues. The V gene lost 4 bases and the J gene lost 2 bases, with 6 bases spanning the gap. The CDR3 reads CASSSQTYNSPLHF. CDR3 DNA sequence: TGTGCCAGCAGTTCTCAAACCTATAATTCACCCCTCCACTTT.

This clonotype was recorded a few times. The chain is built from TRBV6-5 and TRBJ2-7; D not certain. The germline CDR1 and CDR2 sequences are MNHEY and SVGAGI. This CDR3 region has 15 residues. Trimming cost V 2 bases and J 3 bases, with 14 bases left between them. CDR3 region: CASSYGRTAGYEQYF. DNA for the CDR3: TGTGCCAGCAGTTACGGCAGGACGGCCGGCTACGAGCAGTACTTC.

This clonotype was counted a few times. The chain's CDR3 is CASSAYRALFDTQYF. The CDR3 DNA follows: TGTGCCAGCAGTGCTTACAGGGCGCTGTTCGATACGCAGTATTTT. V and J are TRBV6-2 or TRBV6-3 and TRBJ2-3, with a possible D match to TRBD1 (6 bases). V shed 5 bases and J shed 6 bases, with 18 bases lying between them. CDR1 is MNHEY, CDR2 SVGEGT, per germline. This CDR3 comprises 15 residues.

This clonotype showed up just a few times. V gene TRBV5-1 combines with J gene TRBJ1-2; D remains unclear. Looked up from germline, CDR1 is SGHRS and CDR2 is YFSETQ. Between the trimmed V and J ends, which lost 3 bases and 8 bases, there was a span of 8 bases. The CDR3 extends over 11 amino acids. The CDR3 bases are TGCGCCAGCAGCTCTGGCCAAGGCTACACCTTC. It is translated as CASSSGQGYTF.

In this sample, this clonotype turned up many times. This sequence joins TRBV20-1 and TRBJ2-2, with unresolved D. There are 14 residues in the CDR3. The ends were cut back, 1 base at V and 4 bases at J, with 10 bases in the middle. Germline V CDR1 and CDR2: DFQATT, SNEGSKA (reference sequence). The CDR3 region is CSARGTGSTGELFF. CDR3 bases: TGCAGTGCTAGAGGGACGGGTTCCACCGGGGAGCTGTTTTTT.

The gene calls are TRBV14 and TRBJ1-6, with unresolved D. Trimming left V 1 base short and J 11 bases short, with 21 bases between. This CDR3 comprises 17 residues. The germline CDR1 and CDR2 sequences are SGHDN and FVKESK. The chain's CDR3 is CASSQVMGFSPRPPLHF. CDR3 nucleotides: TGTGCCAGCAGCCAAGTAATGGGTTTTAGTCCACGGCCACCCCTCCACTTT. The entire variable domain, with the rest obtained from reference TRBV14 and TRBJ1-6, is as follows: EAGVTQFPSHSVIEKGQTVTLRCDPISGHDNLYWYRRVMGKEIKFLLHFVKESKQDESGMPNNRFLAERTGGTYSTLKVQPAELEDSGVYFCASSQVMGFSPRPPLHFGNGTRLTVT.

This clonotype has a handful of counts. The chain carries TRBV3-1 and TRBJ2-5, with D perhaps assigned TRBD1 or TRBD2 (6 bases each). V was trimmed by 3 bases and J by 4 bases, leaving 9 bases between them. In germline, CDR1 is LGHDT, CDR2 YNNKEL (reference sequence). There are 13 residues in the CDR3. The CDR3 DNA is TGTGCCAGCAGCCACGGGGGCCCAGAGACCCAGTACTTC. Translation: CASSHGGPETQYF.

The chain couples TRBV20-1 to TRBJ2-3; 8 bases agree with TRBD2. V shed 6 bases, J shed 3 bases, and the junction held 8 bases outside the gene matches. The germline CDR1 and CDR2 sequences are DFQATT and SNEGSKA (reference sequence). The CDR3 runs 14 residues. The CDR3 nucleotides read TGCAGTGCCCGTCAGCGGGGGATAACAGATACGCAGTATTTT. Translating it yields CSARQRGITDTQYF.

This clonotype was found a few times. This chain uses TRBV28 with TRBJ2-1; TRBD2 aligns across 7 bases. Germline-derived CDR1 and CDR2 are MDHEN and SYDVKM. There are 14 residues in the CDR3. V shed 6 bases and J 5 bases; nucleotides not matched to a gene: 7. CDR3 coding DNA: TGTGCCAGCAGCTTAGCGGGCGAGAACAATGAGCAGTTCTTC. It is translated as CASSLAGENNEQFF.

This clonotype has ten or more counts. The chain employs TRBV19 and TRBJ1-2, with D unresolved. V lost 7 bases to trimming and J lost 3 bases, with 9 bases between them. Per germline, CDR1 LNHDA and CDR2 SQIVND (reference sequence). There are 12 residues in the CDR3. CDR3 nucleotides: TGTGCCAGTAAGGGTTTTGACTATGGCTACACCTTC. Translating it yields CASKGFDYGYTF.

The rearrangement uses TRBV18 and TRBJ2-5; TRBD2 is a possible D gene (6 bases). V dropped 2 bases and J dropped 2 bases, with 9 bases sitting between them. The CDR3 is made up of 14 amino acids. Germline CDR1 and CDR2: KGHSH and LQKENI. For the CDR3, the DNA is TGTGCCAGCTCACCAAAGGAGGGGCAAGAGACCCAGTACTTC. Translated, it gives CASSPKEGQETQYF.

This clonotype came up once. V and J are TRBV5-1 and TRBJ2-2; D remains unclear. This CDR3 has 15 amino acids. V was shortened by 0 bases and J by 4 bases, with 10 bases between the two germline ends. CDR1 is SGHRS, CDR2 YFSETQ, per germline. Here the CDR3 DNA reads TGCGCCAGCAGCTTGGGGCTAGATGGCACCGGGGAGCTGTTTTTT. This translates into CASSLGLDGTGELFF. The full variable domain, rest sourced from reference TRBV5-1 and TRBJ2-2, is KAGVTQTPRYLIKTRGQQVTLSCSPISGHRSVSWYQQTPGQGLQFLFEYFSETQRNKGNFPGRFSGRQFSNSRSEMNVSTLELGDSALYLCASSLGLDGTGELFFGEGSRLTVL.

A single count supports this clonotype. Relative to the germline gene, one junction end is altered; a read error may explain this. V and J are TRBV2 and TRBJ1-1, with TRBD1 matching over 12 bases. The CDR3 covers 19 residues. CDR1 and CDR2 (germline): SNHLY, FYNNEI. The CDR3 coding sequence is TGTGCCAGCCCAAAGGGGACGGGACAGGGGGCCCCCAGGGCATCTGAAGCTTCCTTT. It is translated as CASPKGTGQGAPRASEASF. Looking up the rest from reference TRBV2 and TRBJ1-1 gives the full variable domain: EPEVTQTPSHQVTQMGQEVILRCVPISNHLYFYWYRQILGQKVEFLVSFYNNEISEKSEIFDDQFSVERPDGSNFTLKIRSTKLEDSAMYFCASPKGTGQGAPRASEASFGQGTRLTVV.

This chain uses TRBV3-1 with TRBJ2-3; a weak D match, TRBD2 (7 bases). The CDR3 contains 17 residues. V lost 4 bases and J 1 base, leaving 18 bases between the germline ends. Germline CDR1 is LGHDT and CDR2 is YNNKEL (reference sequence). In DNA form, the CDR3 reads TGTGCCAGCAGCCCTCGTCCGCGGGGGCCGCGCACAGATACGCAGTATTTT. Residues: CASSPRPRGPRTDTQYF.

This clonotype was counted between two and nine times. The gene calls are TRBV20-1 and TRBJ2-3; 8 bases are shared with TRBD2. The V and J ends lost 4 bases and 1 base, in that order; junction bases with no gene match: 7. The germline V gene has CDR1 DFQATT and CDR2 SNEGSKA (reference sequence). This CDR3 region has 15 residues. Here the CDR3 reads CSATPAGGGTDTQYF. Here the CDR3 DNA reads TGCAGTGCTACTCCCGCGGGGGGAGGCACAGATACGCAGTATTTT.

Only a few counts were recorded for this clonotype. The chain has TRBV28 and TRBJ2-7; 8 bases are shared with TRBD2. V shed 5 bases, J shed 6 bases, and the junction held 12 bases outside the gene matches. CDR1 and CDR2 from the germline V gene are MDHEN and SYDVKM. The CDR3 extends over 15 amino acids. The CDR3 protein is CASSQGGGGQFEQYF. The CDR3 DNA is TGTGCCAGCAGTCAGGGAGGCGGGGGGCAGTTCGAGCAGTACTTC.

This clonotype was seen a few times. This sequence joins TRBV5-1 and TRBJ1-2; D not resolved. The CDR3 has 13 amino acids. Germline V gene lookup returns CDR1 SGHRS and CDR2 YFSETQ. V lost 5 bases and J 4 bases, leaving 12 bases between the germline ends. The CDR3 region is CASSSQLSYGYTF. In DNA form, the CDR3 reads TGCGCCAGCAGTAGCCAGTTGAGCTATGGCTACACCTTC. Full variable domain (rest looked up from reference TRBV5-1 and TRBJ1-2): KAGVTQTPRYLIKTRGQQVTLSCSPISGHRSVSWYQQTPGQGLQFLFEYFSETQRNKGNFPGRFSGRQFSNSRSEMNVSTLELGDSALYLCASSSQLSYGYTFGSGTRLTVV.

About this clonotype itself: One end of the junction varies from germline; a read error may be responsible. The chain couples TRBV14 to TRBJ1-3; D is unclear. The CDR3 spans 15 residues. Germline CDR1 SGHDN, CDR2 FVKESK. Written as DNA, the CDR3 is TGTGCCAGCAGCCAAGAGCGGCAGGCTGGAAACGCCATATATTTT. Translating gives CASSQERQAGNAIYF.

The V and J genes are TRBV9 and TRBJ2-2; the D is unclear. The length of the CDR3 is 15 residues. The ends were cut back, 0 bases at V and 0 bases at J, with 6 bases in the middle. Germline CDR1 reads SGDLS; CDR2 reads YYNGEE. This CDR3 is CASSVGDPNTGELFF. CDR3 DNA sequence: TGTGCCAGCAGCGTAGGAGACCCGAACACCGGGGAGCTGTTTTTT.

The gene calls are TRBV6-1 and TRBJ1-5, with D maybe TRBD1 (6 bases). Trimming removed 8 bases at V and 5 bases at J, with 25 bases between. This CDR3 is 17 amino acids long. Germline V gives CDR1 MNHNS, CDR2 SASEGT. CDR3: CASQKSPTGYTDQPQHF. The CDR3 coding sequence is TGTGCCAGCCAGAAATCGCCGACAGGTTATACCGATCAGCCCCAGCATTTT.

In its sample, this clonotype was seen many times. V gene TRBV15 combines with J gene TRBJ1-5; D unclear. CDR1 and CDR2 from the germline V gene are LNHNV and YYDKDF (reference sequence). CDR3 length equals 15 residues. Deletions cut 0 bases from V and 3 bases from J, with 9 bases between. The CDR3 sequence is CATSRDKGYNQPQHF. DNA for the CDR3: TGTGCCACCAGCAGAGATAAGGGTTACAATCAGCCCCAGCATTTT. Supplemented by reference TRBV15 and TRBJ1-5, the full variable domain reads DAMVIQNPRYQVTQFGKPVTLSCSQTLNHNVMYWYQQKSSQAPKLLFHYYDKDFNNEADTPDNFQSRRPNTSFCFLDIRSPGLGDTAMYLCATSRDKGYNQPQHFGDGTRLSIL.

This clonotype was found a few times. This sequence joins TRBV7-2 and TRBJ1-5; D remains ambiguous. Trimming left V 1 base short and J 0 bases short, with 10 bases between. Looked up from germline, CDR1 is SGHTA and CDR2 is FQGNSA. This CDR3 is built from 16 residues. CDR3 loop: CASSLGSADSNQPQHF. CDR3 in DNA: TGTGCCAGCAGCTTAGGGTCAGCGGATAGCAATCAGCCCCAGCATTTT.

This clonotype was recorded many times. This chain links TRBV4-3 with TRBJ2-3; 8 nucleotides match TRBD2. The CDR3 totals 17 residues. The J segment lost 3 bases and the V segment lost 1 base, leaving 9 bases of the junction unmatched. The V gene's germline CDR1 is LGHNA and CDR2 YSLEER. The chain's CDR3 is CASSQGTGIAGTDTQYF. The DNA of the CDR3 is TGCGCCAGCAGCCAAGGAACCGGGATAGCGGGGACAGATACGCAGTATTTT.

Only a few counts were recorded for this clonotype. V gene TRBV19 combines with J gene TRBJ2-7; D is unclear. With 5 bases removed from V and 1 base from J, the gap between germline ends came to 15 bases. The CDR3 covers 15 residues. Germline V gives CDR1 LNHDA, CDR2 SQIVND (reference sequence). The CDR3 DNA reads TGTGCCAGTAGTGCTCCCGACCAGCCTTCCTACGAGCAGTACTTC. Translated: CASSAPDQPSYEQYF.

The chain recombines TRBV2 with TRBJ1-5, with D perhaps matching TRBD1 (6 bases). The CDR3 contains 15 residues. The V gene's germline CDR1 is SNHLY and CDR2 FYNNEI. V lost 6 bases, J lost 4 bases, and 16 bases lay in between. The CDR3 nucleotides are TGTGCCAGCAGCGTACGGGGGGCGGCGAATCAGCCCCAGCATTTT. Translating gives CASSVRGAANQPQHF. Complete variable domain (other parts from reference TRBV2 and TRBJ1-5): EPEVTQTPSHQVTQMGQEVILRCVPISNHLYFYWYRQILGQKVEFLVSFYNNEISEKSEIFDDQFSVERPDGSNFTLKIRSTKLEDSAMYFCASSVRGAANQPQHFGDGTRLSIL.

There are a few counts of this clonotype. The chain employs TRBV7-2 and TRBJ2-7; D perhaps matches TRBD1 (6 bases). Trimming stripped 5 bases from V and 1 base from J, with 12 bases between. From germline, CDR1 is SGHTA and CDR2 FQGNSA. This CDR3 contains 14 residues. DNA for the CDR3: TGTGCCAGCAGCATCAGACAGGTTTCCTACGAGCAGTACTTC. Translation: CASSIRQVSYEQYF.

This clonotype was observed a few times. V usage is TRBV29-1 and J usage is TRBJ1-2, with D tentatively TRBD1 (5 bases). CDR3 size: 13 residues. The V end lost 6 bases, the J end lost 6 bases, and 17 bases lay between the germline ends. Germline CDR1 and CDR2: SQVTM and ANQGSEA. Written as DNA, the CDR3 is TGCAGCGTCGATACGGGGCTTCCTAATGGCTACACCTTC. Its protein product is CSVDTGLPNGYTF.

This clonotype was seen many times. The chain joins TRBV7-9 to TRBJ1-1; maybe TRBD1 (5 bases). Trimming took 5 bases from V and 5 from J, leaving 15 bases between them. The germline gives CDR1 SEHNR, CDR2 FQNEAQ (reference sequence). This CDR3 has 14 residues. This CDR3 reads CASSLGGYWTEAFF. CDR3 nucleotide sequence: TGTGCCAGCAGCCTGGGGGGTTACTGGACTGAAGCTTTCTTT.

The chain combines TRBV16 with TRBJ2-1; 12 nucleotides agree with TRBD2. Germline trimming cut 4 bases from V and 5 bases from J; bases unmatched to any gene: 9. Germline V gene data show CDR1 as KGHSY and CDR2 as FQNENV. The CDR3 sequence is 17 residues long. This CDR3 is CASSRVPTSGGNNEQFF. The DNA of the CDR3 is TGTGCCAGCAGCCGGGTCCCAACTAGCGGGGGGAACAATGAGCAGTTCTTC.

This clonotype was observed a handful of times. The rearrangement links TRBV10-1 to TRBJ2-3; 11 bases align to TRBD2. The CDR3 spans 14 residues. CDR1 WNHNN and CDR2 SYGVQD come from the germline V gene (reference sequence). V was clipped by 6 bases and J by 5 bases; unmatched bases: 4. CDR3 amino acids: CASSLAGGVDTQYF. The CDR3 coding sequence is TGCGCCAGCAGCCTAGCGGGGGGCGTAGATACGCAGTATTTT.

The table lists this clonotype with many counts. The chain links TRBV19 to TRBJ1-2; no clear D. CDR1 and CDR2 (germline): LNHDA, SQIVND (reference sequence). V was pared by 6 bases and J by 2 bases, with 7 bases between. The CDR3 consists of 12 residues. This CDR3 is CASSPGNYGYTF. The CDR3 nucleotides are TGTGCCAGTAGCCCCGGGAACTATGGCTACACCTTC.